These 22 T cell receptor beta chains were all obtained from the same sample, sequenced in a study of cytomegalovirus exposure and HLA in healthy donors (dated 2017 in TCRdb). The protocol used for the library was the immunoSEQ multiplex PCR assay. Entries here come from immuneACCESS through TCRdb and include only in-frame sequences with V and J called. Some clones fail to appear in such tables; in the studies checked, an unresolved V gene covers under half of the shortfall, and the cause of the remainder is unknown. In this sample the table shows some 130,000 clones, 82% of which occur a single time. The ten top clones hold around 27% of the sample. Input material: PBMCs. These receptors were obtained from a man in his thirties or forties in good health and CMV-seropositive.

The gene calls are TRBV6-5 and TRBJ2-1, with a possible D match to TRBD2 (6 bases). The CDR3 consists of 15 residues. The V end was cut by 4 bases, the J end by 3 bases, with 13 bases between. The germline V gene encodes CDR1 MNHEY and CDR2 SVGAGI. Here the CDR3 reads CASSLTAGFYNEQFF. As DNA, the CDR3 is TGTGCCAGCAGTTTAACGGCGGGGTTCTACAATGAGCAGTTCTTC.

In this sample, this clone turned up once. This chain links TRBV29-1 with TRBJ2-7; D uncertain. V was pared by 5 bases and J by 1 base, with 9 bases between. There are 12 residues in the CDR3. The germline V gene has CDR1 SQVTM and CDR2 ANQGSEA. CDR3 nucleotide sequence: TGCAGCGTTTTTGAGAATTCCTACGAGCAGTACTTC. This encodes CSVFENSYEQYF.

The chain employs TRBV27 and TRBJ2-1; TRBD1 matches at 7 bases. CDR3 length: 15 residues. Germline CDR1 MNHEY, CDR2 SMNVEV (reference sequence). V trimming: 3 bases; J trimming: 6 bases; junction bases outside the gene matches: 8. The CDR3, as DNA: TGTGCCAGCAGTTTCGCACCGGGACAGACCAATGAGCAGTTCTTC. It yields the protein CASSFAPGQTNEQFF.

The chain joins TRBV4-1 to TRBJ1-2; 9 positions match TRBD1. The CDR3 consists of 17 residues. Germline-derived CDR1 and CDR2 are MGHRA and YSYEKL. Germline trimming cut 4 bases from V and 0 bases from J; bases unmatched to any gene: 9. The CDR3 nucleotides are TGCGCCAGCAGCCTCACATACGGGACAGGGACTAACTATGGCTACACCTTC. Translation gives CASSLTYGTGTNYGYTF.

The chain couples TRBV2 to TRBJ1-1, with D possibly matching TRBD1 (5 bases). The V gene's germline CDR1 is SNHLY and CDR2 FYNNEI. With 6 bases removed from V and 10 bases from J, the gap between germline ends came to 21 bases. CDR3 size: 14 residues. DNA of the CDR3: TGTGCCAGCAGGGGGGGGAGGGACCCGTATGGAGCTTTCTTT. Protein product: CASRGGRDPYGAFF.

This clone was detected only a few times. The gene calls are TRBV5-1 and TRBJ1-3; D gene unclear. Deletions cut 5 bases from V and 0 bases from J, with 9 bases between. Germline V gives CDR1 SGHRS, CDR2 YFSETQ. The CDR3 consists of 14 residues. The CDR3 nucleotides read TGCGCCAGCAGTGAGGCAAGCTCTGGAAACACCATATATTTT. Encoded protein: CASSEASSGNTIYF.

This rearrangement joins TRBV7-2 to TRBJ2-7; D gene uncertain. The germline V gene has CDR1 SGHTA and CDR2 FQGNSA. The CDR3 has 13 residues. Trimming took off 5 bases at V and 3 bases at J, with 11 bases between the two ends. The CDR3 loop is CASSLRPVYEQYF. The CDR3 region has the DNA TGTGCCAGCAGCCTACGCCCGGTCTACGAGCAGTACTTC.

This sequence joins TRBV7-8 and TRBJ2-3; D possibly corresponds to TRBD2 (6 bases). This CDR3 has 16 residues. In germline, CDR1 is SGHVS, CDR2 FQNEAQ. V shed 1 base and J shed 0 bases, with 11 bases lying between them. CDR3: CASSLVRGLSTDTQYF. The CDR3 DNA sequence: TGTGCCAGCAGCTTAGTGCGGGGCCTGAGCACAGATACGCAGTATTTT.

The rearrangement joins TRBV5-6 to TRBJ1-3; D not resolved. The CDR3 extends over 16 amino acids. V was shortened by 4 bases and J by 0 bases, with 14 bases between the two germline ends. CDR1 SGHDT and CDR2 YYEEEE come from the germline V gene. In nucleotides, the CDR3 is TGTGCCAGCAGCCCGGGCGGGCGGGACTCTGGAAACACCATATATTTT. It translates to CASSPGGRDSGNTIYF. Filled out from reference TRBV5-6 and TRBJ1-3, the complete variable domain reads DAGVTQSPTHLIKTRGQQVTLRCSPKSGHDTVSWYQQALGQGPQFIFQYYEEEERQRGNFPDRFSGHQFPNYSSELNVNALLLGDSALYLCASSPGGRDSGNTIYFGEGSWLTVV.

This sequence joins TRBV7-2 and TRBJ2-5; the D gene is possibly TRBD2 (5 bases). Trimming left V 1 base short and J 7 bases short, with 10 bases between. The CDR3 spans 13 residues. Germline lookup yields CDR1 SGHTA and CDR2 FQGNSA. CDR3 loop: CASSLELEGTQYF. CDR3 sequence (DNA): TGTGCCAGCAGCTTAGAACTAGAAGGGACCCAGTACTTC.

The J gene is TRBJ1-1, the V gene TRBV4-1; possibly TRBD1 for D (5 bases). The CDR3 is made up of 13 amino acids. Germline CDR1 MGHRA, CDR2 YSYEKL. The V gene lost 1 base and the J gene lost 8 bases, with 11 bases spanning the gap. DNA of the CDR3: TGCGCCAGCAGCCAAGCCCGACAGAGCGAAGCTTTCTTT. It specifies CASSQARQSEAFF.

CDR3 nucleotide sequence: TGTGCCAGCATCGGGATAACCGACAATGAGCAGTTCTTC. It codes for CASIGITDNEQFF. This sequence joins TRBV2 and TRBJ2-1; tentative D call: TRBD2 (5 bases). The ends were cut back, 7 bases at V and 5 bases at J, with 12 bases in the middle. CDR1 is SNHLY, CDR2 FYNNEI, per germline. This CDR3 is built from 13 residues.

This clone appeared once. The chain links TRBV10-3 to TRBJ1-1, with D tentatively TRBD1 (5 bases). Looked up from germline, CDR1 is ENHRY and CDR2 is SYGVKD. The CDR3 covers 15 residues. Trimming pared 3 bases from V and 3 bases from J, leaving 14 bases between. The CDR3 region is CAISDPGRVDTEAFF. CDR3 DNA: TGTGCCATCAGTGACCCAGGGAGGGTTGACACTGAAGCTTTCTTT.

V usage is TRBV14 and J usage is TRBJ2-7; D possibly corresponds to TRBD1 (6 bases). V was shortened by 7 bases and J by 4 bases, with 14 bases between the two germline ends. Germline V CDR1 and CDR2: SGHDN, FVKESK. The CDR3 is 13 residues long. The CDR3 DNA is TGTGCCAGCATCAAGGACAGTCTTTACGAGCAGTACTTC. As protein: CASIKDSLYEQYF.

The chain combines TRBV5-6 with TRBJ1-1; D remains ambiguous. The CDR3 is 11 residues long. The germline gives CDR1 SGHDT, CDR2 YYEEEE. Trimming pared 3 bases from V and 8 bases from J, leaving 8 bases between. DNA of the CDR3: TGTGCCAGCAGCTCCCGAGTCGAAGCTTTCTTT. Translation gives CASSSRVEAFF.

The CDR3 loop reads CASSDRGPSGNTIYF. DNA of the CDR3: TGCGCCAGCAGCGACAGGGGTCCCTCTGGAAACACCATATATTTT. The chain links TRBV5-1 to TRBJ1-3; TRBD1 matches 8 bases. V lost 4 bases to trimming and J lost 0 bases; unmatched junction nucleotides: 3. This CDR3 is 15 amino acids long. In germline, CDR1 is SGHRS, CDR2 YFSETQ.

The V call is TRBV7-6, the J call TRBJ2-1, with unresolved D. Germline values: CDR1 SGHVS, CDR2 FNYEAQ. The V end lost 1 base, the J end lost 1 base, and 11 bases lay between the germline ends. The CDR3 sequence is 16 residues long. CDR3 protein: CASSLGSPLSYNEQFF. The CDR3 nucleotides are TGTGCCAGCAGCTTAGGTTCTCCCTTATCCTACAATGAGCAGTTCTTC.

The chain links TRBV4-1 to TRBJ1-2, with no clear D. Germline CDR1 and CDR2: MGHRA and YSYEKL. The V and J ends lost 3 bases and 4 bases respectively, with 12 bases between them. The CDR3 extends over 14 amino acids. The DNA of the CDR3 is TGCGCCAGCAGCCAGGATGCACTAGGCTATGGCTACACCTTC. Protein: CASSQDALGYGYTF.

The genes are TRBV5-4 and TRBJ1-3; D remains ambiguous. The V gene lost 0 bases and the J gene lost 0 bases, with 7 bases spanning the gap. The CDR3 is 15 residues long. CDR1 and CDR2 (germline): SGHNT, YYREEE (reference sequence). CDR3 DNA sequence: TGTGCCAGCAGCTTGGATTCAGTCTCTGGAAACACCATATATTTT. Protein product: CASSLDSVSGNTIYF.

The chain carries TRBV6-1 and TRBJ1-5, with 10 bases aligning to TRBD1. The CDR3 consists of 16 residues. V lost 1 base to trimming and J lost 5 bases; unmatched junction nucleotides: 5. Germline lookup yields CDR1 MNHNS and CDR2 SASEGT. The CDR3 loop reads CASSEVGGQGHQPQHF. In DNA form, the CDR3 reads TGTGCCAGCAGTGAAGTAGGGGGACAGGGGCATCAGCCCCAGCATTTT.

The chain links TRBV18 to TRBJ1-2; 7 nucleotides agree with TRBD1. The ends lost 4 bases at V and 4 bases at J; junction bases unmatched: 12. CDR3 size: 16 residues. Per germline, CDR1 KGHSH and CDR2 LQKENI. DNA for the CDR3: TGTGCCAGCTCACTTTTTTGGCAGGGGGAGTCCTATGGCTACACCTTC. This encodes CASSLFWQGESYGYTF.

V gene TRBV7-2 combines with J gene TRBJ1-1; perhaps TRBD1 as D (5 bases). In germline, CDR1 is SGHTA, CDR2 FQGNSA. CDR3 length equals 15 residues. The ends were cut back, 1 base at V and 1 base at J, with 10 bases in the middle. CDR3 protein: CASSLVGGGNTEAFF. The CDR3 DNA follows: TGTGCCAGCAGCTTAGTTGGGGGGGGGAACACTGAAGCTTTCTTT.